Shown below are 18 T cell receptor beta chains from a single sample sequenced in a study of blood T cell repertoires in COVID-19. Sequencing used immunoSEQ multiplex PCR; TCRdb keeps in-frame clones, though not all of them. The sample has 150,000 to 200,000 clones, around 82% seen once. The specimen was PBMCs or T cells enriched from blood (not recorded which). These receptors originate from a woman in her forties or fifties with acute COVID-19.

This clone has only one observation. The V and J genes are TRBV4-3 and TRBJ1-2; TRBD1 matches 9 bases. CDR3 length: 17 residues. With 0 bases clipped from V and 5 bases from J, the junction kept 10 bases outside the gene matches. CDR1 and CDR2 from the germline V gene are LGHNA and YSLEER. The CDR3 loop is CASSQDTGTGIRYGYTF. For the CDR3, the DNA is TGCGCCAGCAGCCAAGATACCGGGACAGGGATTAGGTATGGCTACACCTTC.

V gene TRBV4-3 combines with J gene TRBJ2-2; weak D call: TRBD2 (6 bases). The CDR3 runs 16 residues. Trimming took off 0 bases at V and 4 bases at J, with 12 bases between the two ends. Germline V CDR1 and CDR2: LGHNA, YSLEER. The CDR3 sequence is CASSQDPGGGTGELFF. CDR3 nucleotide sequence: TGCGCCAGCAGCCAAGATCCCGGGGGAGGCACCGGGGAGCTGTTTTTT.

This clone was counted a single time. The V gene is TRBV2, the J gene TRBJ2-1, with TRBD1 identical over 7 bases. The germline V gene encodes CDR1 SNHLY and CDR2 FYNNEI. The CDR3 contains 15 residues. V was clipped by 4 bases and J by 1 base; unmatched bases: 4. The CDR3 sequence: CASSARTGSYNEQFF. The CDR3, as DNA: TGTGCCAGCAGTGCCAGGACAGGTTCCTACAATGAGCAGTTCTTC.

The chain links TRBV23-1 to TRBJ1-5, with D tentatively TRBD1 (6 bases). TRBV23-1 is flagged as an ORF with uncertain function. CDR3 size: 17 residues. V shed 4 bases and J shed 7 bases, with 23 bases lying between them. CDR3 sequence reads: CASSLRVRGAHPQPQHF. CDR3 nucleotides: TGCGCCAGCAGTCTGAGGGTCAGGGGCGCCCATCCCCAGCCCCAGCATTTT.

This CDR3 is CATSDPRTRGNTIYF. The CDR3 nucleotides are TGTGCCACCAGTGATCCCCGAACGAGAGGAAACACCATATATTTT. The rearrangement links TRBV24-1 to TRBJ1-3; D remains ambiguous. Looked up from germline, CDR1 is KGHDR and CDR2 is SFDVKD. The CDR3 has 15 residues. V was trimmed by 3 bases and J by 4 bases, leaving 12 bases between them.

The CDR3 DNA reads as TGTGCCAGCATCTCCGACAGGGTTGGTGAAGCTTTCTTT. It encodes CASISDRVGEAFF. V usage is TRBV2 and J usage is TRBJ1-1, with TRBD1 matching over 7 bases. The germline V gene encodes CDR1 SNHLY and CDR2 FYNNEI. CDR3 length: 13 residues. Germline trimming cut 7 bases from V and 7 bases from J; bases unmatched to any gene: 9.

This rearrangement joins TRBV5-6 to TRBJ1-1; D possibly corresponds to TRBD1 (6 bases). Trimming took off 2 bases at V and 4 bases at J, with 15 bases between the two ends. CDR1 is SGHDT, CDR2 YYEEEE, per germline. The CDR3 has 15 amino acids. CDR3 nucleotide sequence: TGTGCCAGCAGCTTCTCACAGGGCTGGAGCACTGAAGCTTTCTTT. Protein sequence: CASSFSQGWSTEAFF. Together with reference TRBV5-6 and TRBJ1-1, the CDR3 gives the full variable domain: DAGVTQSPTHLIKTRGQQVTLRCSPKSGHDTVSWYQQALGQGPQFIFQYYEEEERQRGNFPDRFSGHQFPNYSSELNVNALLLGDSALYLCASSFSQGWSTEAFFGQGTRLTVV.

The chain combines TRBV19 with TRBJ1-1, with D perhaps TRBD1 (5 bases). The V end was cut by 5 bases, the J end by 4 bases, with 23 bases between. CDR1 is LNHDA, CDR2 SQIVND, per germline (reference sequence). The CDR3 runs 17 residues. The chain's CDR3 is CASSDHAGRISRTEAFF. The CDR3 DNA reads as TGTGCCAGTAGTGACCATGCGGGACGAATATCCCGCACTGAAGCTTTCTTT.

The chain links TRBV2 to TRBJ1-1, with 7 nucleotides matching TRBD1. Germline CDR1 reads SNHLY; CDR2 reads FYNNEI. Germline trimming cut 5 bases from V and 5 bases from J; bases unmatched to any gene: 11. This CDR3 comprises 15 residues. The CDR3 sequence: CASSSDGGGRTEAFF. The DNA for the CDR3 is TGTGCCAGCAGTTCCGATGGAGGGGGCCGGACTGAAGCTTTCTTT.

This clone has just one count. The rearrangement uses TRBV2 and TRBJ2-1, with TRBD2 matching 8 bases. This CDR3 has 13 amino acids. Trimming removed 7 bases from V and 9 bases from J; junction bases left unmatched: 8. Germline V gene data show CDR1 as SNHLY and CDR2 as FYNNEI. The CDR3 coding sequence is TGTGCCAGCACGGGGGGGGGCCGGGTTGAGCAGTTCTTC. This translates into CASTGGGRVEQFF.

The chain links TRBV2 to TRBJ1-3; D unclear. The length of the CDR3 is 13 residues. V was shortened by 8 bases and J by 2 bases, with 10 bases between the two germline ends. CDR1 and CDR2 from the germline V gene are SNHLY and FYNNEI. CDR3 DNA sequence: TGTGCCAGCCTTGAAGGGCCTGGAAACACCATATATTTT. Translation: CASLEGPGNTIYF.

This chain joins TRBV4-1 and TRBJ1-2, with TRBD1 as a possible D gene (6 bases). V was clipped by 0 bases and J by 13 bases, with 15 bases between them. This CDR3 has 13 amino acids. Germline loops: CDR1 MGHRA, CDR2 YSYEKL. Here the CDR3 DNA reads TGCGCCAGCAGCCAAGACCCGACAGGCTTGGGCACCTTC. Encoded protein: CASSQDPTGLGTF.

The sample holds one count of this clone. CDR3 bases: TGCGCCAGCAGCTTGTACGCAGGGGCAGATACGCAGTATTTT. Encoded protein: CASSLYAGADTQYF. The J gene is TRBJ2-3, the V gene TRBV5-1; D possibly corresponds to TRBD1 (6 bases). Germline assignment: CDR1 SGHRS and CDR2 YFSETQ. The CDR3 has 14 amino acids. Trimming took 1 base from V and 4 from J, leaving 10 bases between them. Based on the CDR3 plus reference TRBV5-1 and TRBJ2-3, the full variable domain is KAGVTQTPRYLIKTRGQQVTLSCSPISGHRSVSWYQQTPGQGLQFLFEYFSETQRNKGNFPGRFSGRQFSNSRSEMNVSTLELGDSALYLCASSLYAGADTQYFGPGTRLTVL.

This clone was detected only a few times. The chain has TRBV29-1 and TRBJ1-1, with 10 bases lining up with TRBD1. This CDR3 comprises 14 residues. The germline V gene encodes CDR1 SQVTM and CDR2 ANQGSEA. V lost 7 bases, J lost 0 bases, and 5 bases stayed unmatched. The CDR3 protein is CSATDRGMNTEAFF. As DNA, the CDR3 is TGCAGCGCAACGGACAGGGGGATGAACACTGAAGCTTTCTTT.

The genes are TRBV6-5 and TRBJ2-3; D is uncertain. V shed 2 bases and J shed 9 bases, with 12 bases lying between them. The CDR3 is made up of 13 amino acids. The germline CDR1 and CDR2 sequences are MNHEY and SVGAGI. CDR3 DNA sequence: TGTGCCAGCAGTTACGACATGGCAGCCACGCAGTATTTT. Residues: CASSYDMAATQYF.

V usage is TRBV6-5 and J usage is TRBJ1-1, with a possible D match to TRBD1 (5 bases). The CDR3 spans 15 residues. Germline V CDR1 and CDR2: MNHEY, SVGAGI. V lost 6 bases and J lost 4, with 18 bases in between. The CDR3 DNA reads as TGTGCCAGCAGCCCGTTTGGGGCCACGGGCACTGAAGCTTTCTTT. Translated, it gives CASSPFGATGTEAFF.

The chain carries TRBV9 and TRBJ1-6; 7 bases are shared with TRBD1. V was clipped by 3 bases and J by 7 bases; unmatched bases: 7. The length of the CDR3 is 15 residues. Germline V gene sequence: CDR1 SGDLS, CDR2 YYNGEE. DNA for the CDR3: TGTGCCAGCAGCGCCCTTCGGGACAGCAATTCACCCCTCCACTTT. The encoded protein is CASSALRDSNSPLHF.

On this clone itself: The junction departs from germline at one end; a sequencing error may be responsible. The chain uses TRBV2 and TRBJ2-1; 10 bases are shared with TRBD2. The length of the CDR3 is 15 residues. The germline gives CDR1 SNHLY, CDR2 FYNNEI. The CDR3 region is CASSKAGGPANEQFF. The CDR3 DNA follows: TGTGCCAGCAGTAAAGCGGGGGGGCCCGCCAATGAGCAGTTCTTC.